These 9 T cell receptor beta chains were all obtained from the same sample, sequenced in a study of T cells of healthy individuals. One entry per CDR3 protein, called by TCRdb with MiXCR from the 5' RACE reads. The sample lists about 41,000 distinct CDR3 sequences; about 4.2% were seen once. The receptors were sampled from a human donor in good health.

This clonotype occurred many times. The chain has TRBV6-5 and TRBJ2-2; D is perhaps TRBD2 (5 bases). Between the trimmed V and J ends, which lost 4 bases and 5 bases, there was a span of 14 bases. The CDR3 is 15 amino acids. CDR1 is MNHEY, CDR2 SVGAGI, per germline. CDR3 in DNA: TGTGCCAGCAGTTCCGGGATAAGGATGACCGGGGAGCTGTTTTTT. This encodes CASSSGIRMTGELFF.

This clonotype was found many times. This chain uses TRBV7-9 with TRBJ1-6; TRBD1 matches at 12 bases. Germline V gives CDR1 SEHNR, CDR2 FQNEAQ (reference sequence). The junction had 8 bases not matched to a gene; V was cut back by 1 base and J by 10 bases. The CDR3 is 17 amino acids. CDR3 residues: CASSLDGTGGLRSPLHF. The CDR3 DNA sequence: TGTGCCAGCAGCTTAGATGGGACAGGGGGCCTTCGATCACCCCTCCACTTT. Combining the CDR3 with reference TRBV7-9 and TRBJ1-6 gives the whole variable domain DTGVSQNPRHKITKRGQNVTFRCDPISEHNRLYWYRQTLGQGPEFLTYFQNEAQLEKSRLLSDRFSAERPKGSFSTLEIQRTEQGDSAMYLCASSLDGTGGLRSPLHFGNGTRLTVT.

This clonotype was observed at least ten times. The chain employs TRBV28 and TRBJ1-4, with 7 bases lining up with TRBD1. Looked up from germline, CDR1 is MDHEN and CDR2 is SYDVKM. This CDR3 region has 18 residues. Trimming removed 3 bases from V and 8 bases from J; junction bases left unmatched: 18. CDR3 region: CASSFPTLGEPGGEKLFF. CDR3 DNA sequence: TGTGCCAGCAGTTTCCCCACCCTCGGAGAGCCAGGGGGAGAAAAACTGTTTTTT.

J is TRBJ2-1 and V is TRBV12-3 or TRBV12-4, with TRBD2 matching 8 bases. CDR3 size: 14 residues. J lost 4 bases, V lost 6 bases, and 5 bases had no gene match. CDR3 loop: CASRESGRYNEQFF. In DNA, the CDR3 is TGTGCCAGCAGAGAAAGCGGGAGATACAATGAGCAGTTCTTC.

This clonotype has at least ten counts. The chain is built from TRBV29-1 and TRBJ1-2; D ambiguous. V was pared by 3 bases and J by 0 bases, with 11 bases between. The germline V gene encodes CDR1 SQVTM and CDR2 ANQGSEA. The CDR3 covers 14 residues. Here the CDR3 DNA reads TGCAGCGTTGATCGGCAGTTGTCTAACTATGGCTACACCTTC. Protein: CSVDRQLSNYGYTF.

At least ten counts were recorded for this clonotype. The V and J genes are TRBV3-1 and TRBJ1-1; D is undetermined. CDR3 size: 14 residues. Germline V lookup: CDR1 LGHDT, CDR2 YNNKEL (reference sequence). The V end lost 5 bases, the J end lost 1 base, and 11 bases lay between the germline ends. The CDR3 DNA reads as TGTGCCAGCAGCGACACTCCGACGAACACTGAAGCTTTCTTT. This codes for CASSDTPTNTEAFF.

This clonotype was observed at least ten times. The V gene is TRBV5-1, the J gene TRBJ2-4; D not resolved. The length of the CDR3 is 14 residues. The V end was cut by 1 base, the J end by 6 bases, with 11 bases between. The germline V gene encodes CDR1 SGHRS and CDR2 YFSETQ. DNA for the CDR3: TGCGCCAGCAGCTTGACACAGTTCCGAAACATTCAGTACTTC. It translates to CASSLTQFRNIQYF.

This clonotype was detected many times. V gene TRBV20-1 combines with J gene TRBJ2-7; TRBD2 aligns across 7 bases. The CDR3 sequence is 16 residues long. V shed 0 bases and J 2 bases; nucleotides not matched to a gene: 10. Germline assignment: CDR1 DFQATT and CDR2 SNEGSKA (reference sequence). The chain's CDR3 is CSARDLGREGTYEQYF. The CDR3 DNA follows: TGCAGTGCTAGAGATCTGGGCAGGGAGGGGACCTACGAGCAGTACTTC.

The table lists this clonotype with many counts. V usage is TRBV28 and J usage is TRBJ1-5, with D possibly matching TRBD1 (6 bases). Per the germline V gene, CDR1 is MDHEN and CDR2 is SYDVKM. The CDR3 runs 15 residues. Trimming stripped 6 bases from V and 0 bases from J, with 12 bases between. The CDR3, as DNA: TGTGCCAGCAGGACAGGAGCACTTAGCAATCAGCCCCAGCATTTT. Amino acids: CASRTGALSNQPQHF.